This section outlines one T cell receptor (beta chain) sequence together with its context. Its binding antigen is unknown. Per-base qualities were not stored, and no clone one base away is much larger. Every donor was a healthy Caucasian. CDR1 and CDR2, per the germline V gene, are SGHVS and FNYEAQ. Trimming takes 2 bases off V and 7 bases off J; junction bases not matched to a gene: 7. Counted from cysteine to phenylalanine, this CDR3 has 17 amino acids. Only the CDR3 DNA is retained, 51 bases long and in frame from the first base. Library generation was performed with 5' RACE. The sample was run on an Illumina HiSeq 2000. A universal primer binding site was introduced by template switching, and a unique molecular identifier was present in the final cDNA, enabling accurate counting of TCR cDNA molecules. First-strand cDNA for TCR alpha and beta chains was synthesized from specific primers in the conserved constant-segment region. Each cDNA library was double barcoded, with a SMART-Mk sample barcode plus Illumina barcodes, to control for contamination. TruSeq adapter sequences and Illumina sample barcodes were added in two successive PCR steps. The Illumina HiSeq platform was used with custom primers to sequence TCR alpha and beta cDNA libraries. In the original analysis: MiGEC processed the raw reads to extract unique molecular identifiers, while MiXCR was used to determine the CDR3 positions. Recombination models were inferred per individual with the repgenHMM and IGoR tools using an EM algorithm. The tcR package in R was used for shared clonotype analysis, with sharing normalized by the product of cloneset sizes. To study raw recombination free of thymic and clonal selection effects, out-of-frame nonproductive sequences were analyzed. The public sequencing data were trimmed at Q25 with fastp and processed into clonotypes with MiXCR by TCRdb, which kept only in-frame beta chains. Rows matching on CDR3 protein sequence are summarized as one entry with the most common DNA and genes. TCRdb, not the original authors, processed these V and J calls. The table for this sample lists 1.5 million to 2 million distinct CDR3 sequences; about 31% of them were counted only once. Around 0.25% of the sample rests with the top ten.

This entry is derived from a study of identical twins (dated by TCRdb to 2016 to 2018). About the investigation overall: TCR alpha and beta repertoires from monozygotic twins, unrelated adults of various ages and cord blood were deep-sequenced to test whether fetal clonotypes persist. Replicate twin experiments were performed at different times using different library preparation protocols to rule out contamination.

The paper as a whole reports these results and caveats: A weaker excess of twin sharing was found in beta out-of-frame sequences because the signal-to-noise ratio was lowered by fewer shared sequences. Zero-insertion analyses could be partly confounded by invariant T cells such as MAIT and iNKT, although diverse VJ usage argued against such confounding for most clonotypes. Conclusions relied on cross-sectional statistical analysis, since the same donors could not be followed over many years. Abundant cord blood beta clonotypes had fewer insertions, young adult naive repertoires showed a similar but weaker trend, and memory repertoires showed no such trend. Out-of-frame TCR alpha sequences shared between twins showed an excess of low generation-probability sequences compared with coincidental sharing between unrelated individuals. Recombination models systematically underestimated out-of-frame TCR alpha sharing in monozygotic twins but agreed with sharing between unrelated individuals.

Sequenced sample: cord blood. The chain is made from TRBV7-6 and TRBJ1-6; TRBD1 fits 11 bases in the junction. The receptor was isolated from a newborn girl in good health. CDR3 loop: CASSLIPGQGGNSPLHF. In nucleotide form, the sequence is TGTGCCAGCAGCTTAATCCCGGGACAGGGGGGGAATTCACCCCTCCACTTT.